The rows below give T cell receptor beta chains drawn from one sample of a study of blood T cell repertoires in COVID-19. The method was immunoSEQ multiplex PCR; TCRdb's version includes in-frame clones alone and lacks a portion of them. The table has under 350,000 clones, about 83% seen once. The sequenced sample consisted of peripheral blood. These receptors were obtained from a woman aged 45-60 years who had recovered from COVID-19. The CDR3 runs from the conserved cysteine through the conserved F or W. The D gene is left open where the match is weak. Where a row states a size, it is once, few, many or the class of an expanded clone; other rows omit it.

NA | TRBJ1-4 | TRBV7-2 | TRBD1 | TGTGCCAGCAGCCAAGGGGACAGGAATAATGAAAAACTGTTTTTT | CASSQGDRNNEKLFF
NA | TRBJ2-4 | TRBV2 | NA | TGTGCCAGCAGTTGGGACATTCTAGCCAAAAACATTCAGTACTTC | CASSWDILAKNIQYF
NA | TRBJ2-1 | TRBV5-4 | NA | TGTGCCAGCAGCTTGGGGAGCCCAAGCTCCTACAATGAGCAGTTCTTC | CASSLGSPSSYNEQFF
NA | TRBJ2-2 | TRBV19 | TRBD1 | TGTGCCAGTAGGAGGGGAAGGGGACAGGGGGCGCTCACCGGGGAGCTGTTTTTT | CASRRGRGQGALTGELFF
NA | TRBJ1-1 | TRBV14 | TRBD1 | TGTGCCAGCTATTTAACAGGGGATGTTGCTGAAGCTTTCTTT | CASYLTGDVAEAFF
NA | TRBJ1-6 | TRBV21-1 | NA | TGTGCCAGCAGCAAAGAAAGGGGGCTCAACTATAATTCACCCCTCCACTTT | CASSKERGLNYNSPLHF
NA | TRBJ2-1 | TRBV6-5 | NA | TGTGCCAGCAGCCAAACAGGGTCGGATGAGCAGTTCTTC | CASSQTGSDEQFF
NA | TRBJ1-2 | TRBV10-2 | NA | TGCGCCAGCATGGATAGGGGTGGCTATGGCTACACCTTC | CASMDRGGYGYTF
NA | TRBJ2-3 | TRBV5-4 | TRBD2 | TGTGCCAGCAGCTTGGTCGGCGGGAGGGCCCTAGATACGCAGTATTTT | CASSLVGGRALDTQYF
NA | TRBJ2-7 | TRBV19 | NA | TGTGCCAGTAGTCCCCGTGGCTCCCGGGTTGAGCAGTACTTC | CASSPRGSRVEQYF
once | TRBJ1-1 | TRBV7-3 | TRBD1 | TGTGCCAGCAGCTCGGACAGGCTGAACACTGAAGCTTTCTTT | CASSSDRLNTEAFF
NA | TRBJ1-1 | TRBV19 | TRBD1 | TGTGCCAGTAGTGGCGACAGGGACACTGAAGCTTTCTTT | CASSGDRDTEAFF
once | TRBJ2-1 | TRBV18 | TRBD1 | TGTGCCAGCTCCCTGGACAGGGGAGGACACAATGAGCAGTTCTTC | CASSLDRGGHNEQFF
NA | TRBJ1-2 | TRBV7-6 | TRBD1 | TGTGCCAGCAGCGCCTCGGGCGGGACAGTTGATGGCTACACCTTC | CASSASGGTVDGYTF
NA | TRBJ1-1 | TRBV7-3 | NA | TGTGCCAGCAGCTTAAACAGTGACACTGAAGCTTTCTTT | CASSLNSDTEAFF
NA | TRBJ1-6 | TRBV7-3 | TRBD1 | TGTGCCAGCAGCTTAATAGGACAGGAAAATTCACCCCTCCACTTT | CASSLIGQENSPLHF
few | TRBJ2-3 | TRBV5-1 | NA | TGCGCCAGCAGCTTTGGGAACCGACAGGGCACAGATACGCAGTATTTT | CASSFGNRQGTDTQYF
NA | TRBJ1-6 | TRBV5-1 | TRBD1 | TGCGCCAGCAGCTTGGACAGGGGCAGTTCACCCCTCCACTTT | CASSLDRGSSPLHF